Described below is a single T cell receptor beta chain sequence and its context. This sample is part of a study of blood T cell repertoires in COVID-19. Overall study context: Samples came from the United States, Italy and Spain, spanning acute and convalescent COVID-19. In each case, the material was cDNA or gDNA derived from T cells, B-cell-depleted T cells, or PBMCs.

Method: immunoSEQ multiplex PCR; TCRdb's copy keeps in-frame clones and lacks some. The sample holds 170,000 or so clones, 70% to 85% seen once. Sequenced sample: PBMCs or T cells enriched from blood (not recorded which). The receptor comes from a woman aged 45-60 years who had recovered from COVID-19.

CDR3 in amino acids: CASSQGTHSNQPQHF. The CDR3 DNA sequence: TGTGCCAGCAGCCAAGGCACTCATAGCAATCAGCCCCAGCATTTT. V gene TRBV3-1 (or the pseudogene TRBV3-2) combines with J gene TRBJ1-5; D gene ambiguous. Germline V gene lookup returns CDR1 LGHDT and CDR2 YNNKEL (reference sequence). The length of the CDR3 is 15 residues. Deletions cut 1 base from V and 0 bases from J, with 7 bases between.